A selection of T cell receptor beta chains follows, all from one sample in a study of technical replicates of blood from a handful of donors. TCRdb's copy holds only in-frame clones and misses some; the assay was immunoSEQ multiplex PCR. Here the sample spans about 71,000 clones, around nine tenths being singletons. The sequenced sample was T cells isolated from PBMCs. All receptors come from a human donor in good health. CDR3s leave out the opening cysteine and the closing phenylalanine or tryptophan.

cdr3_aa j_call v_call
ATSWNRGSTDTQY TRBJ2-3 TRBV15
ASSQNRARDSSPLH TRBJ1-6 TRBV5-6
ASSVGVSGNYEQY TRBJ2-7 TRBV9
ASRGTGDQETQY TRBJ2-5 TRBV7-2
ASSLVSSGSYEQY TRBJ2-7 TRBV7-2
ASTSPSLNQPQH TRBJ1-5 TRBV28
ASSLRGLTYEQY TRBJ2-7 TRBV5-6
ASSYVGAPDEQY TRBJ2-7 TRBV6-5
ASSLVGDTQY TRBJ2-3 TRBV11-3
AISELDRAGSYEQY TRBJ2-7 TRBV10-3
ASNEAGTDYEQY TRBJ2-7 TRBV9
ASSAPGGTEAF TRBJ1-1 TRBV25-1
SASGDEKLF TRBJ1-4 TRBV20-1
ASSPEGQNTEAF TRBJ1-1 TRBV5-1
ASSSPNRASSYEQY TRBJ2-7 TRBV6-6
ASKDRNKPQH TRBJ1-5 TRBV27
ASSSLTGPWEKLF TRBJ1-4 TRBV7-9
ASSSSNRVGGTEAF TRBJ1-1 TRBV19
SVWGGLYEQY TRBJ2-7 TRBV29-1
ASSLRTGGHYGYT TRBJ1-2 TRBV27
ASPAGDSDMNTEAF TRBJ1-1 TRBV2
ASSRSTGAGNTIY TRBJ1-3 TRBV6-6
ASSPGLAGYASYEQY TRBJ2-7 TRBV13
ASSSPGQGLDEQY TRBJ2-7 TRBV6-5